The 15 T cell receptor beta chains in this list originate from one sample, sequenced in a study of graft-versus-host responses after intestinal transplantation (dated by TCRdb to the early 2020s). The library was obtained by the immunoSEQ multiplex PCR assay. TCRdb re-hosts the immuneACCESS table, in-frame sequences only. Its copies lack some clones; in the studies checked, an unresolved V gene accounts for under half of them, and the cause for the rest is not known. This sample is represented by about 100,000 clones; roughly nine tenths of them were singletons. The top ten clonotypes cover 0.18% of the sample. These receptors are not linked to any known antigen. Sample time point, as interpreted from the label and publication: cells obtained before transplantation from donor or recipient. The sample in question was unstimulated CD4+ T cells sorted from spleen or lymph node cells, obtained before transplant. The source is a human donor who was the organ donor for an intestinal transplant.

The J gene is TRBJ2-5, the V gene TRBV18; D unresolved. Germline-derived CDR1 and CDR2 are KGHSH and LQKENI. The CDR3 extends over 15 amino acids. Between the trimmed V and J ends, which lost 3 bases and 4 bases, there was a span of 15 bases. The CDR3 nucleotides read TGTGCCAGCTCACCGAATAAAGGATCGGGAGAGACCCAGTACTTC. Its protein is CASSPNKGSGETQYF.

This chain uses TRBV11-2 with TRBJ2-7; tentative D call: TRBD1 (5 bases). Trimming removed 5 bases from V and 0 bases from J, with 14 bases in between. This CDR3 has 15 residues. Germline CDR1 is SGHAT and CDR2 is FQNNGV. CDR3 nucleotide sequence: TGTGCCAGCAGCAGCCGACAGATCACCTCCTACGAGCAGTACTTC. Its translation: CASSSRQITSYEQYF.

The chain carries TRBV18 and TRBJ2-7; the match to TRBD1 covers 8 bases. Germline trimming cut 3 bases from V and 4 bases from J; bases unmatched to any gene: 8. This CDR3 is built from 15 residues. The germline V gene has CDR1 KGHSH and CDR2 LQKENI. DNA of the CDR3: TGTGCCAGCTCACCCGGCAGGGGGCGCACATACGAGCAGTACTTC. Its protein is CASSPGRGRTYEQYF.

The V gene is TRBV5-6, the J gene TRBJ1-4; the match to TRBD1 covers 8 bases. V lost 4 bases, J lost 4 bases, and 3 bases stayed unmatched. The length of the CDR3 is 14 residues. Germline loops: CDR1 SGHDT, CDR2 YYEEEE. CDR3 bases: TGTGCCAGCAGCCAGGACAGGGTTAATGAAAAACTGTTTTTT. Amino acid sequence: CASSQDRVNEKLFF.

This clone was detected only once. CDR3 protein: CASSFVAAPTPHEQFF. Written as DNA, the CDR3 is TGTGCCAGCAGCTTTGTGGCCGCACCCACCCCCCATGAGCAGTTCTTC. The J gene is TRBJ2-1, the V gene TRBV7-3; no clear D. Germline V gives CDR1 SGHTA, CDR2 FQGTGA. Trimming took off 3 bases at V and 8 bases at J, with 20 bases between the two ends. The CDR3 has 16 amino acids.

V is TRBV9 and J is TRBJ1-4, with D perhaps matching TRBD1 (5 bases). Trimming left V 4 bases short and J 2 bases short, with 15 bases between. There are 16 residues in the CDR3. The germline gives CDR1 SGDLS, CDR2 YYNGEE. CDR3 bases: TGTGCCAGCAGCCCGGGGGATCGGGCGACTAATGAAAAACTGTTTTTT. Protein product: CASSPGDRATNEKLFF.

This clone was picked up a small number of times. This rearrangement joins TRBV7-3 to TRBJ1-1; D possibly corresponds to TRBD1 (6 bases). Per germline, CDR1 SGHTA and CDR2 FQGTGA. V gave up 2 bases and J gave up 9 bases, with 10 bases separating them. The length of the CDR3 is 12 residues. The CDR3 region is CASSLQGPQAFF. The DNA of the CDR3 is TGTGCCAGCAGCTTACAGGGGCCCCAAGCTTTCTTT.

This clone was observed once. The CDR3 DNA sequence: TGTGCCAGCAGCTTAGTCCAGGCCAATGAGCAGTTCTTC. Translated: CASSLVQANEQFF. This chain links TRBV7-3 with TRBJ2-1; D remains ambiguous. Germline V CDR1 and CDR2: SGHTA, FQGTGA. V gave up 2 bases and J gave up 6 bases, with 8 bases separating them. The CDR3 contains 13 residues.

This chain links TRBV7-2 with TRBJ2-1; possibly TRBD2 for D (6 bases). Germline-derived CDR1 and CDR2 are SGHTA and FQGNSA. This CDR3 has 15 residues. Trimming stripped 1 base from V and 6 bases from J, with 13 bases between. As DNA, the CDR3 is TGTGCCAGCAGCTTAGTGTCGGGGACTTCCAATGAGCAGTTCTTC. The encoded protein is CASSLVSGTSNEQFF.

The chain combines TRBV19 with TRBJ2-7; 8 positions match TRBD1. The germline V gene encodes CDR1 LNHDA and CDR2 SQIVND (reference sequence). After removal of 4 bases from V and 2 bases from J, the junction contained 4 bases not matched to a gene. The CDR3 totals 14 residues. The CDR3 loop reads CASSRAGGTYEQYF. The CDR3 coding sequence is TGTGCCAGTAGTAGGGCAGGGGGCACCTACGAGCAGTACTTC.

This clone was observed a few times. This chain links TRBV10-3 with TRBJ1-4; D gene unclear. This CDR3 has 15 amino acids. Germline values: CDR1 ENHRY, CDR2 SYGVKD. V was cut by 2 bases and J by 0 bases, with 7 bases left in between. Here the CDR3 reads CAISEEGATNEKLFF. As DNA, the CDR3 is TGTGCCATCAGTGAGGAGGGCGCAACTAATGAAAAACTGTTTTTT.

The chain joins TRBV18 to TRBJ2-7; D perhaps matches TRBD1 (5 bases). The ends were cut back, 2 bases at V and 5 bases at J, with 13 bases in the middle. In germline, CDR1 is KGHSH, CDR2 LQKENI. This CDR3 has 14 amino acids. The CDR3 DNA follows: TGTGCCAGCTCACCAGCAGGGTTCACGCACGAGCAGTACTTC. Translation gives CASSPAGFTHEQYF.

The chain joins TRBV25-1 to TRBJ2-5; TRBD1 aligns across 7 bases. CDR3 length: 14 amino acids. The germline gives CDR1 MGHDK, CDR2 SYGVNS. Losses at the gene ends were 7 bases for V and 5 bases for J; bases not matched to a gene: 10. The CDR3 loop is CASNRQGFGETQYF. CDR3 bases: TGTGCCAGCAACCGACAGGGCTTTGGGGAGACCCAGTACTTC.

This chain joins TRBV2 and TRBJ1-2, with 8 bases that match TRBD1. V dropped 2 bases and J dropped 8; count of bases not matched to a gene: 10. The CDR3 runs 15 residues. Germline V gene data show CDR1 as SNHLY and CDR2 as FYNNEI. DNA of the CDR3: TGTGCCAGCAGTGAAACACGGACAGGGTCAAAGGGCTACACCTTC. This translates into CASSETRTGSKGYTF.

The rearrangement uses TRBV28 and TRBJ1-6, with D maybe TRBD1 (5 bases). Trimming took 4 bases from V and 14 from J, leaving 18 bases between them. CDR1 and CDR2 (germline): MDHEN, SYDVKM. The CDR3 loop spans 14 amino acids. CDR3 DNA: TGTGCCAGCAGTTCCCGGGCAGGGTCTTACACCCTCCACTTT. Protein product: CASSSRAGSYTLHF.